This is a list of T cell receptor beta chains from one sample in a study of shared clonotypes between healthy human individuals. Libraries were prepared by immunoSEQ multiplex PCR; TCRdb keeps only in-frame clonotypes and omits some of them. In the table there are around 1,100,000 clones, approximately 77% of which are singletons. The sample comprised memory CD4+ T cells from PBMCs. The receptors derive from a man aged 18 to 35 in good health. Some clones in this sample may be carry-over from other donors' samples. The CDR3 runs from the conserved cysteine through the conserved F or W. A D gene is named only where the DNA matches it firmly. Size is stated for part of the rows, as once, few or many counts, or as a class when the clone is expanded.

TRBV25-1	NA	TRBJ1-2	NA	TGTGCCAGCAGTGAGCCGGGGAGCTATGGCTACACCTTC	CASSEPGSYGYTF
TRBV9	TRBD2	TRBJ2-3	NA	TGTGCCAGCAGCGTAGCGCTGACTAGCGGTAGCACAGATACGCAGTATTTT	CASSVALTSGSTDTQYF
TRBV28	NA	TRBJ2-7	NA	TGTGCCAGCAAAACAGGGGGGGTCTACGAGCAGTACTTC	CASKTGGVYEQYF
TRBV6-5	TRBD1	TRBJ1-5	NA	TGTGCCAGCCAGGCCGGGACAGGGGGCAATCAGCCCCAGCATTTT	CASQAGTGGNQPQHF
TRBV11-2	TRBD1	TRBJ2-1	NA	TGTGCCAGCAGCTTAAACGGACAGGGGGGCAATGAGCAGTTCTTC	CASSLNGQGGNEQFF
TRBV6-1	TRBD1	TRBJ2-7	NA	TGTGCCAGCAGTACCGTGGCAGGGGGATACGAGCAGTACTTC	CASSTVAGGYEQYF
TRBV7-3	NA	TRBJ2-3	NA	TGTGCCAGCAGCGATTTCATGGATACGCAGTATTTT	CASSDFMDTQYF
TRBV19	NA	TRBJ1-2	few	TGTGCCAGTAGTAGGGAAGGAGTGGGTAGCGATGGCTACACCTTC	CASSREGVGSDGYTF
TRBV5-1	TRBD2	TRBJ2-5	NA	TGCGCCAGCAGCCATTTATCTGCGGCTAGCGGGATAGAGACCCAGTACTTC	CASSHLSAASGIETQYF
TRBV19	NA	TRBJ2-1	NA	TGTGCCAGTAGTATCTACAATGAGCAGTTCTTC	CASSIYNEQFF
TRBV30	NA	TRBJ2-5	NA	TGTGCCTGGAGTGTCGGCTTCGAGGAGACCCAGTACTTC	CAWSVGFEETQYF
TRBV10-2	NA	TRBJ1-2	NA	TGCGCCAGCAGTCCACAGGGTATGAGTGGCTACACCTTC	CASSPQGMSGYTF
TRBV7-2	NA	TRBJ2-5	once	TGTGCCAGCAGTCCTCTAGTGAAGGCGGAGACCCAGTACTTC	CASSPLVKAETQYF
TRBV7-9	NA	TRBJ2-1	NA	TGTGCCAGCAGCTTAGGTTCCGCAGGTGGCAATGAGCAGTTCTTC	CASSLGSAGGNEQFF
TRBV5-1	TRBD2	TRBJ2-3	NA	TGCGCCAGCAGCTTGGTTGCGGGAGCGGGCACAGATACGCAGTATTTT	CASSLVAGAGTDTQYF
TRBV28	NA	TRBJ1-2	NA	TGTGCCAGCAGTTTTCTGCCACGCGGCTACACCTTC	CASSFLPRGYTF
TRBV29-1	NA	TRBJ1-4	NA	TGCAGCGTTCTGGACAGACCGAATAATGAAAAACTGTTTTTT	CSVLDRPNNEKLFF
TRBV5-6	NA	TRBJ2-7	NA	TGTGCCAGCAGCTTAGGTGGAGGCGACGAGCAGTACTTC	CASSLGGGDEQYF
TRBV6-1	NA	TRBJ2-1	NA	TGTGCCAGCAGTGAAGAAGAGGGGGCCTACAATGAGCAGTTCTTC	CASSEEEGAYNEQFF
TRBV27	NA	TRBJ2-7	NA	TGTGCCACCGCACCGGGGACCCCTAAGGACGAGCAGTACTTC	CATAPGTPKDEQYF
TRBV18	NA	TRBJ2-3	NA	TGTGCCAGCTCACCTTTAGGTAGCACAGATACGCAGTATTTT	CASSPLGSTDTQYF
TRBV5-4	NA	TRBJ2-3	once	TGTGCCAGCAGCTTACCCTACACAGATACGCAGTATTTT	CASSLPYTDTQYF
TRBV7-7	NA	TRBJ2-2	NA	TGTGCCAGCAGCTTAGCGGGAGGGGGAACCGGGGAGCTGTTTTTT	CASSLAGGGTGELFF
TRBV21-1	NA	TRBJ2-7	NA	TGTGCCAGCCCAGAACTAGCGGGAAGCTCCTACGAGCAGTACTTC	CASPELAGSSYEQYF
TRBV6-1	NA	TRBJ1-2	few	TGTGCCAGCAGTGAAGAGGAACCAGTCTTCAACTTCTTGAGGGGCTACACCTTC	CASSEEEPVFNFLRGYTF
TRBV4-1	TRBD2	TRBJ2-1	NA	TGCGCCAGCAGCCAAGGGGGCAGACTAGCGGGCCGTCCGAGCTCCTACAATGAGCAGTTCTTC	CASSQGGRLAGRPSSYNEQFF
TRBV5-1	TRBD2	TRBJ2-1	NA	TGCGCCAGCAGCTCCCTCGGCAGGAAATCTTTAGCGGGAGCTGGGAGTAATGAGCAGTTCTTC	CASSSLGRKSLAGAGSNEQFF
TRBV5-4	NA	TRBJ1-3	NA	TGTGCCAGCAGCTTGGCGGCAGCCTCTGGAAACACCATATATTTT	CASSLAAASGNTIYF
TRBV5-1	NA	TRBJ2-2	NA	TGCGCCAGCAGCCGGCCTCCCGGTTGGGATCAGGCCGGGGAGCTGTTTTTT	CASSRPPGWDQAGELFF
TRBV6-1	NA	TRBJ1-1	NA	TGTGCCAGCAGGAGCCAGGGTGACACTGAAGCTTTCTTT	CASRSQGDTEAFF
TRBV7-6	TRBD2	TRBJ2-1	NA	TGTGCCAGCGGCGGGAGAGGATGGGGCTACAATGAGCAGTTCTTC	CASGGRGWGYNEQFF
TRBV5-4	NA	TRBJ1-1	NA	TGTGCCAGCAGCCGATTGGACGGGGACGTGGAAGCTTTCTTT	CASSRLDGDVEAFF
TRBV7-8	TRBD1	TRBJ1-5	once	TGTGCCAGCAGCGGGACAGGGGGCCAAGCGACTCAGCCCCAGCATTTT	CASSGTGGQATQPQHF
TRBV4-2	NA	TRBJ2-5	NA	TGTGCCAGCAGCCGATCGGACAGCCGGCCGACCCAGTACTTC	CASSRSDSRPTQYF
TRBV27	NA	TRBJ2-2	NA	TGTGCCATAGGGCCTGGCGGGGAGCTGTTTTTT	CAIGPGGELFF
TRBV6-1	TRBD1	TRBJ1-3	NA	TGTGCCAGCAGTGTGGGACAGTGGGCGGCTCTCCCATATTTT	CASSVGQWAALPYF
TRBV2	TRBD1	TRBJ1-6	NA	TGTGCCAGCAGTGAAGCCCGGACAGGGATTGGGTCACCCCTCCACTTT	CASSEARTGIGSPLHF
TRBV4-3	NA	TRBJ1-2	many	TGCGCCAGCAGCCAAGATACGGGGTTCTATGGCTACACCTTC	CASSQDTGFYGYTF
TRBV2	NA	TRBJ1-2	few	TGTGCCAGCAGTCTCCTTCGGGGGGACTATGGCTACACCTTC	CASSLLRGDYGYTF
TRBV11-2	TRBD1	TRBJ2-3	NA	TGTGCCAGCAGCGACCTCAGGGGGCTGGGAGATACGCAGTATTTT	CASSDLRGLGDTQYF
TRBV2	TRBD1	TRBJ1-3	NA	TGTGCCAGCAGTGATAGGGGGCGCGGAAACACCATATATTTT	CASSDRGRGNTIYF
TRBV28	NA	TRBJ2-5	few	TGTGCCAGCAGTTTCAGTACTTGGTCGGAGACCCAGTACTTC	CASSFSTWSETQYF
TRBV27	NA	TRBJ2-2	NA	TGTGCCAGCACCTCCGTCAGACAGACGACCGGGGAGCTGTTTTTT	CASTSVRQTTGELFF
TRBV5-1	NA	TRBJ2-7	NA	TGCGCCAGCTCCCCGTCGGCTCCGCAGAGCTACGAGCAGTACTTC	CASSPSAPQSYEQYF
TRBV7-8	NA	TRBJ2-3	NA	TGTGCCAGCAGCTTACGGGAGACAGATACGCAGTATTTT	CASSLRETDTQYF
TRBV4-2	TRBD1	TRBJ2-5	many	TGTGCCAGCAGCCAAGATCGCGACAGGGTGGCGGAGACCCAGTACTTC	CASSQDRDRVAETQYF
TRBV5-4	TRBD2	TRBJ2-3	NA	TGTGCCAGCAGCCAACAGAACCCGGGAGGAGCAGATACGCAGTATTTT	CASSQQNPGGADTQYF
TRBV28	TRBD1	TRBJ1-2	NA	TGTGCCAGCAGTTTCTCCGGGACAGCGGGGGTTAACTATGGCTACACCTTC	CASSFSGTAGVNYGYTF